What follows are 27 T cell receptor beta chains derived from one specimen sequenced in a study of beta chain features in type 1 diabetes. The isolated RNA, all of it, was reverse transcribed, so expressed TCRB transcripts were what got sequenced. TCRdb's copy holds only in-frame clones and misses some; the assay was immunoSEQ multiplex PCR. The sample lists more than 100,000 clones; 25% to 35% were seen once. Regarding the study as a whole: Moderate but significant shortening of TCRB CDR3s was recorded in all four CD4+ subsets from Type 1 diabetes patients.

Antigens of these TCRs are unknown. Sequenced: central memory CD4+ T cells from blood. The source is a young woman with type 1 diabetes.

V and J are TRBV29-1 and TRBJ1-3, with D possibly being TRBD1 (5 bases). CDR3 size: 12 residues. The germline V gene has CDR1 SQVTM and CDR2 ANQGSEA. The V gene lost 3 bases and the J gene lost 4 bases, with 7 bases spanning the gap. This CDR3 is CSVEYRGNTIYF. CDR3 DNA: TGCAGCGTTGAGTACAGGGGAAACACCATATATTTT.

This clone was seen more than once but under ten times. This chain joins TRBV5-1 and TRBJ2-2, with 7 nucleotides matching TRBD1. The CDR3 sequence is 16 residues long. Per germline, CDR1 SGHRS and CDR2 YFSETQ. Germline trimming cut 2 bases from V and 1 base from J; bases unmatched to any gene: 5. The CDR3 nucleotides read TGCGCCAGCAGCTTTGCCGGGACAGAGAACACCGGGGAGCTGTTTTTT. Translation: CASSFAGTENTGELFF.

The rearrangement links TRBV4-1 to TRBJ2-5, with D unresolved. Germline lookup yields CDR1 MGHRA and CDR2 YSYEKL. V was cut by 0 bases and J by 4 bases, with 12 bases left in between. There are 15 residues in the CDR3. The CDR3, as DNA: TGCGCCAGCAGCCAAGATAACTACGTGAGAGAGACCCAGTACTTC. This gives the protein CASSQDNYVRETQYF.

The rearrangement uses TRBV28 and TRBJ2-7, with TRBD1 matching 7 bases. The V gene end was trimmed by 6 bases and the J gene end by 4 bases; junction bases not matched to a gene: 6. Germline-derived CDR1 and CDR2 are MDHEN and SYDVKM. The CDR3 covers 13 residues. This chain's CDR3 is CASSSGQEYEQYF. DNA of the CDR3: TGTGCCAGCAGCTCTGGACAGGAGTACGAGCAGTACTTC.

The chain links TRBV7-3 to TRBJ2-1, with 8 bases fitting TRBD2. The CDR3 is 14 residues long. Germline trimming cut 4 bases from V and 10 bases from J; bases unmatched to any gene: 9. Germline V CDR1 and CDR2: SGHTA, FQGTGA. The CDR3 coding sequence is TGTGCCAGCAGCTCCAACCGGGGGGGTGGCGAGCAGTTCTTC. Protein sequence: CASSSNRGGGEQFF.

The chain is built from TRBV5-1 and TRBJ2-3, with TRBD2 matching over 11 bases. Germline lookup yields CDR1 SGHRS and CDR2 YFSETQ. With 2 bases clipped from V and 4 bases from J, the junction kept 12 bases outside the gene matches. CDR3 length equals 18 residues. CDR3 amino acids: CASSFWPSGRTIADTQYF. In DNA, the CDR3 is TGCGCCAGCAGCTTTTGGCCTAGCGGGAGGACAATCGCAGATACGCAGTATTTT.

In its sample, this clone was seen a few times. The V gene is TRBV6-5, the J gene TRBJ2-1; TRBD1 aligns across 7 bases. There are 15 residues in the CDR3. Unmatched junction bases numbered 9, after V lost 6 bases and J lost 4 bases. Per germline, CDR1 MNHEY and CDR2 SVGAGI. CDR3 residues: CASSWGQQPYNEQFF. CDR3 bases: TGTGCCAGCAGCTGGGGACAGCAGCCTTACAATGAGCAGTTCTTC.

J is TRBJ1-1 and V is TRBV7-8; D is possibly TRBD1 (5 bases). The CDR3 covers 14 residues. The V and J ends lost 2 bases and 10 bases respectively, with 17 bases between them. Germline-derived CDR1 and CDR2 are SGHVS and FQNEAQ. The CDR3 loop reads CASSLNPTPGGAFF. Written as DNA, the CDR3 is TGTGCCAGCAGCTTAAACCCAACGCCGGGGGGAGCTTTCTTT.

This chain uses TRBV27 with TRBJ1-1; D remains ambiguous. Germline CDR1 reads MNHEY; CDR2 reads SMNVEV (reference sequence). The V gene lost 5 bases and the J gene lost 0 bases, with 13 bases spanning the gap. This CDR3 has 15 residues. The CDR3 region is CASSPRWALNTEAFF. Written as DNA, the CDR3 is TGTGCCAGCAGTCCCCGATGGGCCTTGAACACTGAAGCTTTCTTT.

The chain uses TRBV9 and TRBJ2-7; D not resolved. The germline V and J ends were trimmed by 3 bases and 0 bases, with 16 bases remaining between them. The CDR3 is 16 amino acids. Germline values: CDR1 SGDLS, CDR2 YYNGEE. The CDR3 here is CASSAGGALSSYEQYF. As DNA, the CDR3 is TGTGCCAGCAGCGCCGGTGGTGCGCTGAGCTCCTACGAGCAGTACTTC.

V and J are TRBV18 and TRBJ2-7, with D possibly being TRBD1 (6 bases). Trimming stripped 3 bases from V and 4 bases from J, with 16 bases between. This CDR3 comprises 15 residues. Germline CDR1 and CDR2: KGHSH and LQKENI. CDR3: CASSPRQESIYEQYF. CDR3 in DNA: TGTGCCAGCTCACCTCGACAGGAGTCAATATACGAGCAGTACTTC. Complete variable domain (other parts from reference TRBV18 and TRBJ2-7): NAGVMQNPRHLVRRRGQEARLRCSPMKGHSHVYWYRQLPEEGLKFMVYLQKENIIDESGMPKERFSAEFPKEGPSILRIQQVVRGDSAAYFCASSPRQESIYEQYFGPGTRLTVT.

The gene calls are TRBV5-1 and TRBJ2-7; 7 nucleotides line up with TRBD1. The CDR3 is 15 residues long. Per germline, CDR1 SGHRS and CDR2 YFSETQ. The J segment lost 3 bases and the V segment lost 0 bases, leaving 6 bases of the junction unmatched. The CDR3: CASSLEGGLIYEQYF. The CDR3 DNA follows: TGCGCCAGCAGCTTGGAAGGGGGCTTAATCTACGAGCAGTACTTC.

The genes are TRBV28 and TRBJ2-1; 9 bases match TRBD2. The germline CDR1 and CDR2 sequences are MDHEN and SYDVKM. V dropped 10 bases and J dropped 0; count of bases not matched to a gene: 13. The length of the CDR3 is 17 residues. CDR3 residues: CATWGREGRGSYNEQFF. CDR3 DNA sequence: TGTGCCACCTGGGGGCGGGAGGGCCGTGGCTCCTACAATGAGCAGTTCTTC.

The chain joins TRBV2 to TRBJ2-1; TRBD2 agrees at 7 bases. The CDR3 extends over 17 amino acids. The V segment lost 5 bases and the J segment 3 bases; nucleotides outside the gene matches: 13. The V gene's germline CDR1 is SNHLY and CDR2 FYNNEI. CDR3 residues: CASSFTRRAGIYNEQFF. CDR3 nucleotides: TGTGCCAGCAGTTTCACTCGGCGAGCGGGGATCTACAATGAGCAGTTCTTC.

This clone has only a few counts. CDR3 residues: CASTRAAGYTGELFF. The CDR3 bases are TGTGCCAGCACGCGGGCAGCGGGTTACACCGGGGAGCTGTTTTTT. The chain uses TRBV7-9 and TRBJ2-2; perhaps TRBD2 as D (6 bases). The CDR3 contains 15 residues. V lost 7 bases and J lost 3, with 15 bases in between. Looked up from germline, CDR1 is SEHNR and CDR2 is FQNEAQ (reference sequence).

The table lists this clone with a few counts. This chain joins TRBV27 and TRBJ2-2; 10 bases map to TRBD1. Germline CDR1 is MNHEY and CDR2 is SMNVEV (reference sequence). The trim removed 6 bases at V and 6 bases at J, leaving 10 bases unmatched. This CDR3 has 16 amino acids. The CDR3 DNA sequence: TGTGCCAGCAGGACAGGGGGCAGGTATCAGTCCGGGGAGCTGTTTTTT. Translation: CASRTGGRYQSGELFF.

This chain connects TRBV29-1 to TRBJ1-4; no reliable D call. The CDR3 loop spans 12 amino acids. Trimming cost V 4 bases and J 3 bases, with 6 bases left between them. The germline V gene has CDR1 SQVTM and CDR2 ANQGSEA. This chain's CDR3 is CSVASSNEKLFF. The CDR3 nucleotides are TGCAGCGTTGCGAGTTCTAATGAAAAACTGTTTTTT.

The chain carries TRBV5-1 and TRBJ2-2; 7 bases are shared with TRBD1. The CDR3 spans 15 residues. CDR1 is SGHRS and CDR2 is YFSETQ in the germline V gene. After removal of 7 bases from V and 4 bases from J, the junction contained 10 bases not matched to a gene. The CDR3 DNA reads TGCGCCAGCCAGGGGGTGGCAGGAAGCACCGGGGAGCTGTTTTTT. This translates into CASQGVAGSTGELFF. The whole variable domain, filled in from reference TRBV5-1 and TRBJ2-2, reads KAGVTQTPRYLIKTRGQQVTLSCSPISGHRSVSWYQQTPGQGLQFLFEYFSETQRNKGNFPGRFSGRQFSNSRSEMNVSTLELGDSALYLCASQGVAGSTGELFFGEGSRLTVL.

This clone was detected only a few times. V usage is TRBV30 and J usage is TRBJ2-5; TRBD1 matches 7 bases. Germline-derived CDR1 and CDR2 are GTSNPN and SVGIG (reference sequence). This CDR3 has 12 amino acids. Trimming took 2 bases from V and 5 from J; bases not matched to a gene: 2. CDR3 coding DNA: TGTGCCTGGAGTAGGGACAGTGAGACCCAGTACTTC. This translates into CAWSRDSETQYF.

This clone was detected only once. CDR3 sequence: CASSSQHLDEQYV. Here the CDR3 DNA reads TGTGCCAGCAGCTCCCAGCACCTAGACGAGCAGTACGTC. The chain couples TRBV7-2 to TRBJ2-7, with D hard to call. V shed 4 bases and J shed 5 bases, with 12 bases lying between them. CDR3 length: 13 residues. CDR1 and CDR2 (germline): SGHTA, FQGNSA.

This clone was observed a few times. V usage is TRBV7-3 and J usage is TRBJ2-1, with 7 positions matching TRBD2. V was pared by 5 bases and J by 3 bases, with 7 bases of the junction left unmatched. This CDR3 region has 15 residues. Looked up from germline, CDR1 is SGHTA and CDR2 is FQGTGA. CDR3 DNA: TGTGCCAGCAGCCCATGGGGGACTAACTACAATGAGCAGTTCTTC. This gives the protein CASSPWGTNYNEQFF.

The count of this clone is one. The CDR3 is CASSPSLEYEQYF. The CDR3 DNA reads as TGTGCCAGCTCACCAAGTCTAGAGTACGAGCAGTACTTC. The J gene is TRBJ2-7, the V gene TRBV18; D gene unclear. Germline V lookup: CDR1 KGHSH, CDR2 LQKENI. V shed 2 bases and J shed 4 bases, with 9 bases lying between them. There are 13 residues in the CDR3. Supplemented by reference TRBV18 and TRBJ2-7, the full variable domain reads NAGVMQNPRHLVRRRGQEARLRCSPMKGHSHVYWYRQLPEEGLKFMVYLQKENIIDESGMPKERFSAEFPKEGPSILRIQQVVRGDSAAYFCASSPSLEYEQYFGPGTRLTVT.

The V and J genes are TRBV7-2 and TRBJ1-2; D unresolved. The CDR3 length is 14 residues. Trimming left V 4 bases short and J 0 bases short, with 9 bases between. Germline CDR1 reads SGHTA; CDR2 reads FQGNSA. This chain's CDR3 is CASSSYAANYGYTF. CDR3 bases: TGTGCCAGCAGCTCCTACGCGGCTAACTATGGCTACACCTTC.

This clone has a handful of counts. The rearrangement uses TRBV19 and TRBJ1-2; 8 bases agree with TRBD1. This CDR3 region has 15 residues. CDR1 and CDR2 from the germline V gene are LNHDA and SQIVND (reference sequence). The trim removed 9 bases at V and 7 bases at J, leaving 16 bases unmatched. CDR3 nucleotide sequence: TGTGCCAGCAACCGCCCGACAGGGGTCGGGGGTGGCTACACCTTC. It codes for CASNRPTGVGGGYTF.

The J gene is TRBJ2-5, the V gene TRBV7-8, with a tentative D call TRBD2 (6 bases). Deletions cut 4 bases from V and 1 base from J, with 7 bases between. The CDR3 contains 13 residues. Germline loops: CDR1 SGHVS, CDR2 FQNEAQ. CDR3 bases: TGTGCCAGCAGCTCCGGGGGCCAAGAGACCCAGTACTTC. It specifies CASSSGGQETQYF.

The chain recombines TRBV9 with TRBJ2-2; 10 bases align to TRBD2. The junction had 1 base not matched to a gene; V was cut back by 3 bases and J by 5 bases. The CDR3 consists of 14 residues. Germline values: CDR1 SGDLS, CDR2 YYNGEE. This CDR3 is CASSAGLATGELFF. In DNA, the CDR3 is TGTGCCAGCAGCGCGGGACTAGCGACCGGGGAGCTGTTTTTT.

This clone has more than one count but fewer than ten. V and J are TRBV5-1 and TRBJ1-4; unclear D gene. There are 13 residues in the CDR3. Germline CDR1 SGHRS, CDR2 YFSETQ. V was shortened by 1 base and J by 4 bases, with 5 bases between the two germline ends. The CDR3 region has the DNA TGCGCCAGCAGCTTGAATAGTAATGAAAAACTGTTTTTT. Its translation: CASSLNSNEKLFF. Full variable domain (remainder filled in from reference TRBV5-1 and TRBJ1-4): KAGVTQTPRYLIKTRGQQVTLSCSPISGHRSVSWYQQTPGQGLQFLFEYFSETQRNKGNFPGRFSGRQFSNSRSEMNVSTLELGDSALYLCASSLNSNEKLFFGSGTQLSVL.